Described below is a single T cell receptor (beta chain) sequence and its context. Its specific antigen is unknown. Base quality data are lacking; no much larger clone is found one base away. Libraries were built with the immunoSEQ multiplex PCR assay. TCRdb holds this immuneACCESS table with in-frame rearrangements only. Some clones are missing; in checked studies, unresolved V genes explain under half, and the rest has no known cause. The sample yields tens of thousands of clones; just over 90% were counted once. In total, the top ten clones hold 1.8% of the sample. This sample is drawn from a study of T cell changes during pregnancy in multiple sclerosis (dated by TCRdb to the late 2010s). For the wider study: The study looked at changes in the T cell repertoire across pregnancy in women with multiple sclerosis.

The CDR3 covers 14 residues, taking in both the cysteine and the phenylalanine. Here the CDR3 DNA is all that survives: 42 bases in frame from base 1. The germline V gene sets CDR1 to SGHVS and CDR2 to FQNEAQ. V trim: 5 bases; J trim: 6 bases; unmatched bases: 8. The receptor chain draws on TRBV7-8 and TRBJ2-7, and TRBD1 aligns with 9 junction nucleotides. Source: peripheral blood, taken after pregnancy. This receptor was identified in a female donor with multiple sclerosis, enrolled in a pregnancy study. CDR3 sequence: CASSPAGQGIEQYF. Read as DNA, the sequence is TGTGCCAGCAGCCCAGCTGGACAGGGGATCGAGCAGTACTTC.